This TCR beta chain emerged from a study of cytomegalovirus exposure and HLA in healthy donors. Each of the donors was a healthy bone marrow donor. Although they were nominally healthy when sampled, donors likely had unrecorded immune exposures. The CDR3 has 15 amino acids. The V gene end was trimmed by 5 bases and the J gene end by 5 bases; junction bases not matched to a gene: 11. Germline assignment: CDR1 SGHAT and CDR2 FQNNGV. Details on this clone: Its antigen is as yet unknown.

The PCR had 60 Vbeta and 13 Jbeta primers. Sequenced by immunoSEQ multiplex PCR; TCRdb stores in-frame clones only, minus some. The top ten clones hold roughly 2% of a sample with roughly 150,000 clones, about two thirds of them seen once. Study-wide results and limits: Associated with cytomegalovirus, according to the listing, were 150 to 200 TCR beta chains. Most CMV-associated TCR beta chains appeared HLA-restricted in a later analysis.

The chain employs TRBV11-2 and TRBJ2-7, with TRBD2 matching 8 bases. Input material: PBMCs. The source of this sequence is a man aged 40-49 years in good health and CMV-seronegative. CDR3 residues: CASSLSSGRPHEQYF. CDR3 in DNA: TGTGCCAGCAGCCTCTCTAGCGGGCGGCCCCACGAGCAGTACTTC.